This is a list of T cell receptor beta chains from one sample in a study of identical twins. Via MiXCR, TCRdb re-called the 5' RACE reads, giving one row per CDR3 protein. The sample records about 470,000 distinct CDR3 sequences, approximately 24% being singletons. Another study also made use of these data, one on T cells expressing NK-cell markers.

Sequencing input: CD4+ T cells sorted from blood. All receptors come from a woman aged 18-35 years in good health. Both conserved end residues are part of each CDR3. The D gene is left open where the match is weak. Size tells how often a clone was seen (once, few, many) or the class of an expanded clone, and some rows leave it out.

V	J	size	D	CDR3	DNA
TRBV20-1	TRBJ2-1	.	TRBD2	CSARDSGGFSYNEQFF	TGCAGTGCTAGAGATAGCGGGGGGTTCTCCTACAATGAGCAGTTCTTC
TRBV9	TRBJ2-7	.	.	CASSVVESRAQQPYEQYF	TGTGCCAGCAGCGTAGTTGAATCTCGAGCCCAACAACCCTACGAGCAGTACTTC
TRBV12-3/TRBV12-4	TRBJ2-1	few	.	CASSSPFTGNEQFF	TGTGCCAGCAGTTCCCCGTTTACCGGAAATGAGCAGTTCTTC
TRBV6-1	TRBJ2-6	.	TRBD2	CASTRAGGTSGANVLTF	TGTGCCAGCACCAGGGCGGGGGGGACTTCTGGGGCCAACGTCCTGACTTTC
TRBV20-1	TRBJ2-2	.	TRBD2	CSARSRLAGVAGELFF	TGCAGTGCTAGGTCGAGACTAGCGGGAGTGGCCGGGGAGCTGTTTTTT
TRBV4-3	TRBJ2-7	few	TRBD2	CASSHAAGSPLEQYF	TGCGCCAGCAGCCACGCAGCGGGAAGTCCTCTCGAGCAGTACTTC
TRBV6-1	TRBJ2-3	few	.	CASSDFYYTDTQYF	TGTGCCAGCAGCGACTTCTACTACACAGATACGCAGTATTTT
TRBV5-1	TRBJ2-5	.	TRBD2	CASRQLAGGSQETQYF	TGCGCCAGCAGGCAACTAGCGGGAGGAAGCCAAGAGACCCAGTACTTC
TRBV6-2/TRBV6-3	TRBJ1-1	.	.	CASSLRLIANTEAFF	TGTGCCAGCAGTTTACGACTTATCGCTAACACTGAAGCTTTCTTT
TRBV5-6	TRBJ1-2	few	.	CASSLGTTYGYTF	TGTGCCAGCAGCTTGGGGACTACCTATGGCTACACCTTC
TRBV6-6	TRBJ2-7	few	.	CASSKIGAYEQYF	TGTGCCAGCAGTAAAATCGGGGCATACGAGCAGTACTTC
TRBV10-1	TRBJ2-1	.	.	CASSDGLGRKQFF	TGCGCCAGCAGTGACGGGTTGGGGAGGAAGCAGTTCTTC
TRBV6-4	TRBJ2-6	many	.	CASSLDSSGANVLTF	TGTGCCAGCAGCCTAGACAGCTCTGGGGCCAACGTCCTGACTTTC
TRBV7-9	TRBJ1-1	few	.	CASSLVTTANTEAFF	TGTGCCAGCAGCCTCGTGACGACCGCGAACACTGAAGCTTTCTTT
TRBV25-1	TRBJ1-3	.	.	CASRSTALYF	TGTGCCAGCAGATCCACGGCCCTATATTTT
TRBV13	TRBJ2-1	.	TRBD2	CASSPPLAGGRSSYNEQFF	TGTGCCAGCAGCCCCCCCCTAGCGGGGGGCCGAAGCTCCTACAATGAGCAGTTCTTC
TRBV20-1	TRBJ1-1	few	TRBD1	CSARSPQGANTEAFF	TGCAGTGCTAGGTCGCCCCAGGGGGCGAACACTGAAGCTTTCTTT
TRBV29-1	TRBJ2-3	few	.	CSVSEGDATDTQYF	TGCAGCGTTTCGGAGGGGGACGCCACAGATACGCAGTATTTT
TRBV5-6	TRBJ1-5	.	.	CASSPNPTGPQHF	TGTGCCAGCAGCCCTAACCCGACGGGGCCCCAGCATTTT
TRBV20-1	TRBJ2-3	few	.	CSATITDTQYF	TGCAGTGCTACAATCACAGATACGCAGTATTTT